Following are 3 T cell receptor beta chains from one sample sequenced in a study of blood T cell repertoires in COVID-19. The data were produced by immunoSEQ multiplex PCR, yet TCRdb's version contains in-frame clones alone and is incomplete. The sample has 300,000 or so clones, 80% to 90% seen once. Sequenced material: peripheral blood. The origin of the receptors is a middle-aged woman who had recovered from COVID-19.

This chain uses TRBV18 with TRBJ2-7, with 7 positions matching TRBD2. The CDR3 totals 14 residues. V was clipped by 2 bases and J by 4 bases; unmatched bases: 5. CDR1 is KGHSH and CDR2 is LQKENI in the germline V gene. The CDR3 spells CASSPSTRGYEQYF. As DNA, the CDR3 is TGTGCCAGCTCACCATCAACGCGGGGGTACGAGCAGTACTTC. The full variable domain, rest sourced from reference TRBV18 and TRBJ2-7, is NAGVMQNPRHLVRRRGQEARLRCSPMKGHSHVYWYRQLPEEGLKFMVYLQKENIIDESGMPKERFSAEFPKEGPSILRIQQVVRGDSAAYFCASSPSTRGYEQYFGPGTRLTVT.

This rearrangement joins TRBV5-4 to TRBJ1-4; D is undetermined. The CDR3 sequence is 14 residues long. Trimming left V 4 bases short and J 6 bases short, with 13 bases between. Germline V gives CDR1 SGHNT, CDR2 YYREEE (reference sequence). In nucleotides, the CDR3 is TGTGCCAGCAGCCCGGAGGTAGCGGATGAAAAACTGTTTTTT. This gives the protein CASSPEVADEKLFF.

This clone was seen more than once but under ten times. The chain has TRBV4-1 and TRBJ1-3; tentatively, D is TRBD1 (6 bases). Trimming cost V 1 base and J 1 base, with 8 bases left between them. The CDR3 runs 15 residues. CDR1 and CDR2 (germline): MGHRA, YSYEKL. In DNA, the CDR3 is TGCGCCAGCAGCCAAGTGGACAGTTCTGGAAACACCATATATTTT. This codes for CASSQVDSSGNTIYF.